This TCR beta chain is drawn from a study of PD-1 blockade in classical Hodgkin lymphoma. Following autologous stem cell transplantation, relapse occurred in every patient, and exposure to brentuximab vedotin varied. Profiling relied on immunoSEQ multiplex PCR, and the TCRdb table lists in-frame clones only, not all of them. The sample yields approximately 58,000 clones, around 90% seen once. The germline V and J ends were trimmed by 0 bases and 4 bases, with 4 bases remaining between them. From germline, CDR1 is SEHNR and CDR2 FQNEAQ (reference sequence). This CDR3 has 12 residues. The sequencing used peripheral blood mononuclear cells (PBMCs), collected before the second cycle of nivolumab. The TCR was taken from a human donor with classical Hodgkin lymphoma. J is TRBJ2-7 and V is TRBV7-9; D uncertain. The CDR3 loop is CASSLAAYEQYF. The DNA for the CDR3 is TGTGCCAGCAGCTTAGCCGCGTACGAGCAGTACTTC.